The source of this T cell receptor beta chain is a study of blood T cell repertoires in COVID-19. This clone was recorded many times. Measured with immunoSEQ multiplex PCR; TCRdb has only the in-frame clones, and not every one. Among about 120,000 clones, 90% were seen once, and the ten largest hold roughly 2%. V lost 4 bases and J lost 2, with 14 bases in between. CDR1 is LGHNA and CDR2 is YSLEER in the germline V gene. This CDR3 is 15 amino acids long. The sequencing input was peripheral blood. This TCR came from a human donor with active COVID-19. The donor label of this sample is uncertain. The chain recombines TRBV4-3 with TRBJ1-2, with a tentative D call TRBD1 (5 bases). The CDR3 loop is CASSLSKGSNYGYTF. CDR3 bases: TGCGCCAGCAGCCTAAGTAAGGGGTCCAACTATGGCTACACCTTC.